This entry concerns a single TCR beta chain. This CDR3 is 19 amino acids long. V lost 1 base to trimming and J lost 9 bases; unmatched junction nucleotides: 16. Per the germline V gene, CDR1 is MDHEN and CDR2 is SYDVKM. The sample originates from a study of blood T cell repertoires in COVID-19. The protocol was immunoSEQ multiplex PCR, while the TCRdb copy is restricted to in-frame clones and leaves out a portion. The data contain tens of thousands of clones, roughly 85% of them seen just once; the ten biggest clones take up about 4.6%. The source is a man older than 75 with acute or convalescent COVID-19. The V and J genes are TRBV28 and TRBJ1-6, with TRBD1 matching over 9 bases. The material sequenced was peripheral blood. Here the CDR3 reads CASSLYSGTGSRKGSPLHF. The CDR3 DNA follows: TGTGCCAGCAGTTTATACTCCGGGACAGGGTCCCGGAAGGGTTCACCCCTCCACTTT. Complete variable domain (other parts from reference TRBV28 and TRBJ1-6): DVKVTQSSRYLVKRTGEKVFLECVQDMDHENMFWYRQDPGLGLRLIYFSYDVKMKEKGDIPEGYSVSREKKERFSLILESASTNQTSMYLCASSLYSGTGSRKGSPLHFGNGTRLTVT.